This is a list of T cell receptor beta chains from one sample in a study of cytomegalovirus exposure and HLA in healthy donors. Measured with immunoSEQ multiplex PCR; TCRdb has only the in-frame clones, and not every one. Of 200,000 or so clones listed, roughly 83% were seen once; the top ten hold roughly 0.66%. Specimen: PBMCs. Receptors originate from a boy younger than 10 in good health and CMV-seronegative. The conserved cysteine and the conserved F or W are not part of the CDR3 here. The order of the fields is CDR3 protein, V gene, clone size, D gene. A D gene is named only where the DNA matches it firmly. A row's size may be missing; if present it is once, few, many or a size class.

CDR3: ASSPHGGYEQY
V: TRBV4-1
size: once
D: NA

CDR3: ASSFWTGLNNEQF
V: TRBV11-2
size: NA
D: TRBD1

CDR3: ASRAEVGEQF
V: TRBV6-1
size: NA
D: NA

CDR3: ASSQVVDRPERGGYT
V: TRBV4-1
size: NA
D: TRBD1

CDR3: ATYGGGGSEAF
V: TRBV27
size: NA
D: NA

CDR3: ASSLLAGGNTDTQY
V: TRBV7-8
size: once
D: TRBD2

CDR3: ASKAGDSGNTIY
V: TRBV5-1
size: once
D: NA

CDR3: ASSLDRLAQNEQF
V: TRBV11-2
size: NA
D: NA

CDR3: ASSSVQGDNQPQH
V: TRBV27
size: NA
D: NA

CDR3: AISEDSSGELF
V: TRBV10-3
size: NA
D: NA

CDR3: SVGRPGGARTEAF
V: TRBV29-1
size: NA
D: NA

CDR3: SSSLRGRGSGQETQY
V: TRBV7-9
size: once
D: TRBD2

CDR3: ASSLLAGGLDTQY
V: TRBV27
size: NA
D: TRBD2

CDR3: ASSTLQGSNEKLF
V: TRBV19
size: NA
D: NA

CDR3: ASSSWDRGGEKLF
V: TRBV7-2
size: NA
D: TRBD1

CDR3: ASTSRTSGRYEQY
V: TRBV6-5
size: NA
D: TRBD2

CDR3: ASSPPWSRGGNTDTQY
V: TRBV5-4
size: NA
D: TRBD2

CDR3: ASSLTGEKLF
V: TRBV4-1
size: NA
D: NA

CDR3: ATSTGVNTDTQY
V: TRBV10-3
size: NA
D: TRBD1

CDR3: SVAFIKAGRQGAYGYT
V: TRBV29-1
size: NA
D: NA

CDR3: ASSQRGDYSYNEQF
V: TRBV4-1
size: NA
D: NA

CDR3: ASSSGLAEQY
V: TRBV13
size: NA
D: TRBD2

CDR3: ASSLLGQHSSGNTIY
V: TRBV5-6
size: NA
D: TRBD1

CDR3: AWGRGGWDYEQY
V: TRBV30
size: NA
D: TRBD2

CDR3: ASSFSDSHGYT
V: TRBV7-8
size: NA
D: NA

CDR3: ATSSTSLRDFRYEQY
V: TRBV15
size: NA
D: NA

CDR3: ASSRDRISEQY
V: TRBV7-2
size: NA
D: NA

CDR3: ASSPDSRAEAF
V: TRBV6-5
size: NA
D: NA